These 7 T cell receptor beta chains originate from one sample sequenced in a study of siplizumab effects on memory and regulatory T cells. Clones were read by immunoSEQ multiplex PCR, and TCRdb kept only the in-frame ones, dropping some. The sample comprises tens of thousands of clones, around 93% of which are singletons, and over 4% rests with the top ten. The sample taken for sequencing was CD8+ T cells sorted from blood. The receptors were gathered from a human donor in good health.

The chain joins TRBV6-5 to TRBJ2-7; no firm D call. Trimming removed 2 bases from V and 1 base from J, with 9 bases in between. The V gene's germline CDR1 is MNHEY and CDR2 SVGAGI. The CDR3 covers 14 residues. CDR3: CASSYGLGSYEQYF. In DNA, the CDR3 is TGTGCCAGCAGTTACGGGCTAGGTTCCTACGAGCAGTACTTC.

V is TRBV19 and J is TRBJ2-7; the D gene is possibly TRBD1 (5 bases). This CDR3 region has 14 residues. V was cut by 7 bases and J by 3 bases, with 16 bases left in between. The germline V gene has CDR1 LNHDA and CDR2 SQIVND (reference sequence). CDR3 residues: CASTVGQGSYEQYF. The CDR3, as DNA: TGTGCCAGTACCGTGGGGCAGGGCAGCTACGAGCAGTACTTC.

The J gene is TRBJ1-3, the V gene TRBV7-9; no firm D call. The CDR3 length is 13 residues. The ends were cut back, 4 bases at V and 4 bases at J, with 8 bases in the middle. Germline loops: CDR1 SEHNR, CDR2 FQNEAQ (reference sequence). CDR3 sequence: CASSYLEGNTIYF. In DNA form, the CDR3 reads TGTGCCAGCAGCTACCTAGAAGGAAACACCATATATTTT.

The chain joins TRBV9 to TRBJ1-2; possibly TRBD1 for D (6 bases). The length of the CDR3 is 11 residues. Germline lookup yields CDR1 SGDLS and CDR2 YYNGEE. V lost 3 bases to trimming and J lost 10 bases, with 10 bases between them. The CDR3 DNA follows: TGTGCCAGCAGCGAGGGGGGGTTCTACACCTTC. Amino acids: CASSEGGFYTF.

This clone was detected only once. This rearrangement joins TRBV27 to TRBJ1-3, with D perhaps TRBD1 (5 bases). CDR1 is MNHEY and CDR2 is SMNVEV in the germline V gene (reference sequence). CDR3 length: 12 amino acids. V was cut by 8 bases and J by 0 bases, with 5 bases left in between. The CDR3 is CASGGSGNTIYF. CDR3 coding DNA: TGTGCCAGCGGGGGCTCTGGAAACACCATATATTTT.

This chain links TRBV11-2 with TRBJ1-4, with TRBD1 matching over 9 bases. Germline V CDR1 and CDR2: SGHAT, FQNNGV. J gave up 6 bases and V 3 bases, and 8 bases lay outside the gene matches. The CDR3 loop spans 16 amino acids. The CDR3 region is CASSFSGQGRDEKLFF. The DNA of the CDR3 is TGTGCCAGCAGCTTCTCCGGACAGGGGAGGGATGAAAAACTGTTTTTT.

V gene TRBV4-3 combines with J gene TRBJ2-1; 8 bases align to TRBD2. V shed 1 base, J shed 8 bases, and the junction held 10 bases outside the gene matches. Germline V gene lookup returns CDR1 LGHNA and CDR2 YSLEER. The CDR3 is made up of 16 amino acids. CDR3 residues: CASSQAPGLGGDEQFF. The DNA for the CDR3 is TGCGCCAGCAGCCAAGCCCCGGGACTAGGGGGGGATGAGCAGTTCTTC.